Detailed here is one T cell receptor (beta chain). V dropped 5 bases and J dropped 0 bases, with 20 bases sitting between them. Germline V gene lookup returns CDR1 SEHNR and CDR2 FQNEAQ (reference sequence). This CDR3 region has 18 residues. These data belong to a study of blood T cell repertoires in COVID-19. Data came from immunoSEQ multiplex PCR; TCRdb stores just in-frame clones and leaves some out. The data show hundreds of thousands of clones, 85% to 90% seen once. The clonotype originates from a woman in her forties or fifties who had recovered from COVID-19. The gene calls are TRBV7-9 and TRBJ2-1; tentative D call: TRBD1 (6 bases). Sequenced sample: PBMCs or T cells enriched from blood (not recorded which). DNA for the CDR3: TGTGCCAGCAGCACCATAGGGACACCAAGGAGCTCCTACAATGAGCAGTTCTTC. This translates into CASSTIGTPRSSYNEQFF. The variable domain in full, completed from reference TRBV7-9 and TRBJ2-1, reads DTGVSQNPRHKITKRGQNVTFRCDPISEHNRLYWYRQTLGQGPEFLTYFQNEAQLEKSRLLSDRFSAERPKGSFSTLEIQRTEQGDSAMYLCASSTIGTPRSSYNEQFFGPGTRLTVL.